Given below is one TCR beta chain in context. These data belong to a study of blood T cell repertoires in COVID-19. Profiled with immunoSEQ multiplex PCR; TCRdb holds only in-frame clones, not every one. This sample has fewer than 300,000 clones, with under 90% found just once. Between the trimmed V and J ends, which lost 1 base and 5 bases, there was a span of 12 bases. This CDR3 contains 15 residues. From germline, CDR1 is LGHNA and CDR2 YSLEER. Seattle-derived patients entered the study during active infection and were followed longitudinally. Sequenced input: peripheral blood. The V and J genes are TRBV4-3 and TRBJ2-1; D may be TRBD1 (6 bases). This receptor was identified in a man aged 50 to 59 with COVID-19, enrolled during active disease. The CDR3 reads CASSQGSGQHNEQFF. In nucleotides, the CDR3 is TGCGCCAGCAGCCAAGGTTCCGGACAGCACAATGAGCAGTTCTTC.